The 5 T cell receptor beta chains listed next were all sequenced from one sample in a study of T cell changes during pregnancy in multiple sclerosis. Sequencing was performed with immunoSEQ multiplex PCR; in TCRdb, only in-frame clones are kept and a portion is missing. Found here are tens of thousands of clones, 93% of them singletons; the top ten hold 2.5% to 3%. The material was peripheral blood, obtained in the second trimester of pregnancy. These receptors were taken from a female donor with multiple sclerosis, enrolled in a pregnancy study.

V and J are TRBV6-5 and TRBJ1-1; the match to TRBD1 covers 8 bases. Germline CDR1 is MNHEY and CDR2 is SVGAGI. Unmatched junction bases numbered 12, after V lost 5 bases and J lost 7 bases. This CDR3 comprises 15 residues. As DNA, the CDR3 is TGTGCCAGCAGTCACAGTCCGGACAGGGCCCATGAAGCTTTCTTT. The encoded protein is CASSHSPDRAHEAFF.

The chain is built from TRBV28 and TRBJ1-1; TRBD1 might be the D (6 bases). The V end lost 1 base, the J end lost 5 bases, and 20 bases lay between the germline ends. CDR3 size: 17 residues. From germline, CDR1 is MDHEN and CDR2 SYDVKM. In DNA, the CDR3 is TGTGCCAGCAGTTTATCCGTCGACCAGGGGATTAGTACTGAAGCTTTCTTT. The encoded protein is CASSLSVDQGISTEAFF. The full variable domain, completed using reference TRBV28 and TRBJ1-1, is DVKVTQSSRYLVKRTGEKVFLECVQDMDHENMFWYRQDPGLGLRLIYFSYDVKMKEKGDIPEGYSVSREKKERFSLILESASTNQTSMYLCASSLSVDQGISTEAFFGQGTRLTVV.

The CDR3 spells CARSMTGPILPNYGYTF. The CDR3 DNA reads TGTGCCAGATCCATGACAGGGCCCATCCTACCTAACTATGGCTACACCTTC. The V gene is TRBV2, the J gene TRBJ1-2; TRBD1 matches at 7 bases. CDR1 and CDR2 from the germline V gene are SNHLY and FYNNEI. This CDR3 spans 17 amino acids. V was clipped by 9 bases and J by 0 bases; unmatched bases: 16.

This chain uses TRBV30 with TRBJ2-5; 10 positions match TRBD2. The V and J ends lost 8 bases and 1 base, in that order; junction bases with no gene match: 4. The germline CDR1 and CDR2 sequences are GTSNPN and SVGIG (reference sequence). The CDR3 has 13 residues. Here the CDR3 DNA reads TGTGCCCGAAGCGGGGGGGCCCAAGAGACCCAGTACTTC. It specifies CARSGGAQETQYF. Full variable domain (remainder filled in from reference TRBV30 and TRBJ2-5): SQTIHQWPATLVQPVGSPLSLECTVEGTSNPNLYWYRQAAGRGLQLLFYSVGIGQISSEVPQNLSASRPQDRQFILSSKKLLLSDSGFYLCARSGGAQETQYFGPGTRLLVL.

This rearrangement joins TRBV5-1 to TRBJ1-4; D is unclear. The CDR3 extends over 14 amino acids. Germline V lookup: CDR1 SGHRS, CDR2 YFSETQ. Trimming left V 2 bases short and J 1 base short, with 6 bases between. Here the CDR3 DNA reads TGCGCCAGCAGCTTCTCAGGAACTAATGAAAAACTGTTTTTT. It codes for CASSFSGTNEKLFF.